The rows below give T cell receptor beta chains drawn from one sample of a study of cytomegalovirus exposure and HLA in healthy donors. Assay used: immunoSEQ multiplex PCR; TCRdb lists only in-frame clones, some missing. In the table there are under 140,000 clones, more than 65% of which are singletons. Sequencing was performed on PBMCs. The receptors stem from a young man in good health and CMV-seropositive. Each CDR3 is given with its conserved first and last residue. A D gene is named only where the DNA matches it firmly. Not every row has a clone size; where given, it reads once, few, many or a size class.

J | D | V | size | CDR3 | DNA
TRBJ2-1 | . | TRBV19 | . | CASSIGAGAYNEQFF | TGTGCCAGTAGTATAGGGGCGGGGGCTTACAATGAGCAGTTCTTC
TRBJ2-3 | TRBD2 | TRBV10-3 | . | CAIGTSGGSDTQYF | TGTGCCATTGGGACTAGCGGGGGGTCAGATACGCAGTATTTT
TRBJ1-2 | . | TRBV5-1 | . | CASSLVRDTGGYTF | TGCGCCAGCAGCTTGGTTCGGGACACTGGTGGCTACACCTTC
TRBJ1-1 | . | TRBV4-3 | . | CASSQEGHFEAFF | TGCGCCAGCAGCCAAGAGGGGCATTTCGAAGCTTTCTTT
TRBJ2-2 | . | TRBV19 | . | CASSPAGRVFGSTGELFF | TGTGCCAGTAGTCCAGCGGGCAGGGTCTTCGGGTCGACCGGGGAGCTGTTTTTT
TRBJ2-7 | TRBD1 | TRBV5-1 | . | CASSLSAGGDYEQYF | TGCGCCAGCAGCTTGTCGGCAGGGGGTGACTACGAGCAGTACTTC
TRBJ2-3 | . | TRBV30 | . | CAWSSSVAQYF | TGTGCCTGGAGTTCTAGCGTGGCGCAGTATTTT
TRBJ1-4 | . | TRBV28 | . | CASSLARATNEKLFF | TGTGCCAGCAGTTTAGCTAGAGCAACTAATGAAAAACTGTTTTTT
TRBJ2-7 | TRBD1 | TRBV6-1 | . | CASSESVRVGQVSYEQYF | TGTGCCAGCAGTGAAAGTGTTCGGGTGGGACAGGTGAGCTACGAGCAGTACTTC
TRBJ1-2 | . | TRBV6-5 | . | CASTNRVRYTF | TGTGCCAGCACCAACAGGGTTCGCTACACCTTC
TRBJ1-2 | . | TRBV5-5 | few | CASSQQGNYGYTF | TGTGCCAGCAGCCAACAGGGTAACTATGGCTACACCTTC
TRBJ2-5 | TRBD2 | TRBV15 | . | CATSRVASGGYGETQYF | TGTGCCACCAGCAGAGTTGCGAGCGGGGGGTATGGAGAGACCCAGTACTTC
TRBJ2-5 | TRBD1 | TRBV7-8 | . | CASSFTGGNQETQYF | TGTGCCAGCAGCTTCACAGGGGGGAACCAAGAGACCCAGTACTTC
TRBJ2-5 | TRBD2 | TRBV9 | . | CASSVGSGAQETQYF | TGTGCCAGCAGCGTTGGTAGCGGGGCTCAAGAGACCCAGTACTTC
TRBJ2-2 | . | TRBV7-6 | . | CASSLVVQGSNTGELFF | TGTGCCAGCAGCTTAGTAGTTCAGGGGTCCAACACCGGGGAGCTGTTTTTT
TRBJ2-6 | . | TRBV28 | . | CASSPEANGLTF | TGTGCCAGCAGCCCCGAGGCCAACGGCCTGACTTTC
TRBJ2-1 | . | TRBV2 | . | CASSGVYNEQFF | TGTGCCAGTTCAGGTGTTTACAATGAGCAGTTCTTC
TRBJ2-7 | . | TRBV6-5 | . | CASSYGDSTYEQYF | TGTGCCAGCAGTTACGGCGACAGTACCTACGAGCAGTACTTC
TRBJ1-1 | . | TRBV28 | . | CASSLGRNTEAFF | TGTGCCAGCAGTTTAGGCCGGAACACTGAAGCTTTCTTT
TRBJ1-5 | . | TRBV9 | . | CASSVGQNQPQHF | TGTGCCAGCAGCGTAGGCCAGAATCAGCCCCAGCATTTT
TRBJ1-5 | TRBD1 | TRBV15 | few | CATSSTGEPQHF | TGTGCCACCAGCAGTACAGGGGAGCCCCAGCATTTT
TRBJ2-1 | TRBD2 | TRBV9 | . | CASSVGASGGSDNEQFF | TGTGCCAGCAGCGTAGGTGCTAGCGGGGGAAGTGACAATGAGCAGTTCTTC
TRBJ2-7 | TRBD1 | TRBV29-1 | . | CSVQTGASYEQYF | TGCAGCGTTCAGACAGGGGCCTCCTACGAGCAGTACTTC
TRBJ2-7 | . | TRBV4-2 | . | CASSQDEAVVVEQYF | TGTGCCAGCAGCCAAGATGAGGCCGTAGTGGTTGAGCAGTACTTC
TRBJ2-7 | TRBD2 | TRBV4-2 | . | CASSQVLAAEDYEQYF | TGTGCCAGCAGCCAAGTACTAGCGGCGGAAGACTACGAGCAGTACTTC
TRBJ2-6 | . | TRBV4-3 | . | CASSQDYSNSGANGLTF | TGCGCCAGCAGCCAAGATTACAGCAACTCTGGGGCCAACGGCCTGACTTTC
TRBJ2-7 | . | TRBV5-4 | . | CASSLGQSSYEQYF | TGTGCCAGCAGCCTCGGACAGAGCTCCTACGAGCAGTACTTC
TRBJ1-1 | . | TRBV7-9 | . | CASSLGTGENTEAFF | TGTGCCAGCAGCTTAGGTACAGGCGAAAACACTGAAGCTTTCTTT
TRBJ2-7 | . | TRBV7-9 | few | CASSTRQDSYEQYF | TGTGCCAGCAGCACCCGACAGGATTCCTACGAGCAGTACTTC
TRBJ1-2 | . | TRBV25-1 | many | CASSSNYGYTF | TGTGCCAGCAGCTCTAACTATGGCTACACCTTC
TRBJ2-1 | . | TRBV6-5 | . | CASSYLSPSRGNEQFF | TGTGCCAGCAGTTACCTCAGCCCCAGTAGGGGTAATGAGCAGTTCTTC
TRBJ2-5 | TRBD1 | TRBV7-2 | . | CASSLGDAWGTGPQETQYF | TGTGCCAGCAGCTTAGGAGACGCCTGGGGGACAGGCCCTCAAGAGACCCAGTACTTC
TRBJ1-6 | . | TRBV5-1 | . | CASSLVAPGTYNSPLHF | TGCGCCAGCAGCTTGGTGGCTCCGGGAACTTATAATTCACCCCTCCACTTT
TRBJ1-3 | . | TRBV7-8 | . | CASSTSTGSGNTIYF | TGTGCCAGCAGCACATCTACAGGGTCTGGAAACACCATATATTTT
TRBJ2-3 | . | TRBV13 | few | CASSRREGGPDTQYF | TGTGCCAGCAGCCGAAGGGAGGGGGGCCCAGATACGCAGTATTTT
TRBJ1-6 | . | TRBV5-1 | . | CASSLASYNSPLHF | TGCGCCAGCAGCTTGGCCTCTTATAATTCACCCCTCCACTTT
TRBJ2-5 | TRBD2 | TRBV10-3 | . | CAITSGLAGAGETQYF | TGTGCCATCACCTCGGGACTAGCGGGGGCTGGGGAGACCCAGTACTTC
TRBJ2-1 | . | TRBV7-2 | few | CASLGGGYNEQFF | TGTGCCAGCCTAGGGGGGGGGTACAATGAGCAGTTCTTC
TRBJ2-5 | TRBD1 | TRBV10-3 | few | CAISPTGQETQYF | TGTGCCATCAGCCCGACAGGGCAAGAGACCCAGTACTTC
TRBJ1-2 | . | TRBV6-5 | . | CASSYNPDRYGYTF | TGTGCCAGCAGTTACAATCCAGATCGCTATGGCTACACCTTC
TRBJ1-3 | TRBD1 | TRBV28 | . | CASRPQGSGNTIYF | TGTGCCAGCAGACCACAGGGGTCTGGAAACACCATATATTTT
TRBJ2-1 | TRBD2 | TRBV28 | . | CASRLAGDSYNEQFF | TGTGCCAGCAGGTTAGCGGGAGACTCCTACAATGAGCAGTTCTTC
TRBJ1-6 | . | TRBV28 | . | CASSTLRSYNSPLHF | TGTGCCAGCAGTACTCTTCGCTCCTATAATTCACCCCTCCACTTT
TRBJ1-5 | TRBD1 | TRBV7-2 | . | CASSLAAGGFQPQHF | TGTGCCAGCAGCTTAGCGGCAGGGGGCTTTCAGCCCCAGCATTTT
TRBJ2-1 | . | TRBV27 | . | CASSTLRDISNNEQFF | TGTGCCAGCAGTACCCTCCGGGACATATCCAACAATGAGCAGTTCTTC
TRBJ2-3 | . | TRBV6-6 | . | CASSPSTDTQYF | TGTGCCAGCAGTCCCTCTACAGATACGCAGTATTTT
TRBJ1-1 | TRBD1 | TRBV11-3 | . | CASSLNQGATEAFF | TGTGCCAGCAGCCTAAACCAGGGGGCCACTGAAGCTTTCTTT
TRBJ2-7 | TRBD1 | TRBV18 | . | CASSPIGQEDEQYF | TGTGCCAGCTCACCGATCGGACAGGAAGACGAGCAGTACTTC
TRBJ1-1 | . | TRBV4-3 | . | CASSHLWRGAPAAFF | TGCGCCAGCAGCCACCTGTGGCGGGGGGCCCCGGCAGCTTTCTTT
TRBJ1-1 | . | TRBV5-1 | . | CASSLAGGDTEAFF | TGCGCCAGCAGCTTGGCCGGGGGGGACACTGAAGCTTTCTTT
TRBJ2-7 | . | TRBV29-1 | . | CSVEEADEQYF | TGCAGCGTTGAAGAGGCTGACGAGCAGTACTTC
TRBJ2-2 | . | TRBV7-8 | . | CASNSRPRGNTGELFF | TGTGCCAGCAACTCCCGCCCCAGGGGGAACACCGGGGAGCTGTTTTTT
TRBJ2-7 | . | TRBV28 | . | CASSLYTGTGNEQYF | TGTGCCAGCAGTTTATACACCGGCACCGGGAACGAGCAGTACTTC